This TCR beta chain was retrieved from a study of T cells in localized non-small cell lung cancer. Study observations and caveats: Tumor showed lower T cell clonality than uninvolved adjacent lung, where it was highest. The study linked higher blood T cell density to longer overall survival.

With regard to this clone: Its antigen is as yet unknown.

Germline V lookup: CDR1 MDHEN, CDR2 SYDVKM. V was clipped by 4 bases and J by 0 bases, with 9 bases between them. The CDR3 covers 14 residues. TCRdb's table, derived via immunoSEQ multiplex PCR, lists solely in-frame clones and lacks some. The sample contains a few thousand clones, around 27% of which appear only once. The sequence was collected from a male donor at least 60 years old with stage II lung adenocarcinoma. The chain has TRBV28 and TRBJ1-1, with D tentatively TRBD1 (5 bases). The input for sequencing was normal lung tissue next to the tumor, taken before any cancer treatment. In nucleotides, the CDR3 is TGTGCCAGCAGTTACGGACACCTGAACACTGAAGCTTTCTTT. This translates into CASSYGHLNTEAFF.